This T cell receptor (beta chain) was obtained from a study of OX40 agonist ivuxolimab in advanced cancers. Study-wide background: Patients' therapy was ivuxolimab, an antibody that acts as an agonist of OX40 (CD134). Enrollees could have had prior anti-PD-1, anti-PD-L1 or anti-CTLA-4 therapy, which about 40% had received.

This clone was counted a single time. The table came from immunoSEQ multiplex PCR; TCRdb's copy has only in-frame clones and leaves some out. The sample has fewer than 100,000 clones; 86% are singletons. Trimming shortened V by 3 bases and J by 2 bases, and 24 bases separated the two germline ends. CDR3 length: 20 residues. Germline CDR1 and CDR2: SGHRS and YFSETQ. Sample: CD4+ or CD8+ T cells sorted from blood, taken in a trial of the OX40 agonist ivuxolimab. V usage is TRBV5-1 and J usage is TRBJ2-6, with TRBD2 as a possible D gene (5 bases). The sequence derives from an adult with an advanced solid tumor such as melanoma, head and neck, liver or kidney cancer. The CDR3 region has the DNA TGCGCCAGCAGCTCAAACTTATCCCGGGAACGGCTGGCTGGGGCCAACGTCCTGACTTTC. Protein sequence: CASSSNLSRERLAGANVLTF.